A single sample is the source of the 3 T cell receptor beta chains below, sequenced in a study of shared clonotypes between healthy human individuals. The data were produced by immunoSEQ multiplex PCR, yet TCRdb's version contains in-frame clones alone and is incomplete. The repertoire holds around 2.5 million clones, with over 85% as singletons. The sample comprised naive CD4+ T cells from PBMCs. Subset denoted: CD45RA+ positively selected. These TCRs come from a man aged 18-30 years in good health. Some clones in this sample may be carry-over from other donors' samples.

This chain's CDR3 is CASSARLAGGADTQYF. CDR3 DNA: TGTGCCAGCAGCGCTCGACTAGCGGGAGGGGCAGATACGCAGTATTTT. The rearrangement joins TRBV5-4 to TRBJ2-3; 14 bases are shared with TRBD2. From germline, CDR1 is SGHNT and CDR2 YYREEE (reference sequence). CDR3 length equals 16 residues. The V segment lost 4 bases and the J segment 4 bases; nucleotides outside the gene matches: 5.

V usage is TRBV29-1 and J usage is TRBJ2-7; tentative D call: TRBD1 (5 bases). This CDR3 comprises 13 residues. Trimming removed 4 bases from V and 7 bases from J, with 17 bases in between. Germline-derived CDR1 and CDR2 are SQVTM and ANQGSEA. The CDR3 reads CSVGLRQKGEQYF. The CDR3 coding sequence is TGCAGCGTTGGACTGCGACAAAAGGGGGAGCAGTACTTC.

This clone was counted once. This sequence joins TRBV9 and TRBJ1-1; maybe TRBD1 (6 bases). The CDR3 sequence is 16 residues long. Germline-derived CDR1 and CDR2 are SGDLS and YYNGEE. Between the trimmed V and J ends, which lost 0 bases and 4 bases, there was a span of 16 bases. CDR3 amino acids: CASSVEGHPASTEAFF. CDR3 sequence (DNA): TGTGCCAGCAGCGTAGAGGGACACCCAGCCTCCACTGAAGCTTTCTTT.